This T cell receptor beta chain derives from a study of blood T cells in healthy people across ages. Study information: Using template switching, researchers captured about one barcoded beta molecule for each two T cells. Study-level results: Long-lived donors exceeded aged donors in naive CD4+ cells and diversity. Roughly linear age-related decline in beta diversity appeared, significant by age 40.

A sample-barcoded 5' primer and a J-beta primer mix were used in a second PCR of roughly 6 to 11 cycles. Every single cDNA molecule received a tag from a template-switch adaptor with 12 random nucleotides. MiXCR, run by TCRdb on the 5' RACE reads, gives a single entry per CDR3 protein. The sample records 1.5 million to 2 million distinct CDR3 sequences, roughly two fifths being singletons. A remark on this clonotype: Its matching antigen is unknown.

Germline CDR1 reads LGHDT; CDR2 reads YNNKEL (reference sequence). The CDR3 consists of 18 residues. J gave up 4 bases and V 6 bases, and 15 bases lay outside the gene matches. The sample was blood. The gene calls are TRBV3-1 and TRBJ1-2; the match to TRBD1 covers 12 bases. This sequence was found in a human donor in good health. The CDR3 here is CASRRDRGLFLDFYGYTF. The DNA for the CDR3 is TGTGCCAGCAGGCGGGACAGGGGGCTATTTCTCGACTTCTATGGCTACACCTTC. Filled out from reference TRBV3-1 and TRBJ1-2, the complete variable domain reads DTAVSQTPKYLVTQMGNDKSIKCEQNLGHDTMYWYKQDSKKFLKIMFSYNNKELIINETVPNRFSPKSPDKAHLNLHINSLELGDSAVYFCASRRDRGLFLDFYGYTFGSGTRLTVV.